A selection of T cell receptor beta chains follows, all from one sample in a study of identical twins. MiXCR, applied by TCRdb to the 5' RACE reads, yields one record per CDR3 protein. The top ten clones hold 0.5% to 0.65% of a sample with just over 450,000 distinct CDR3 sequences, 14% of them seen once. The data also belong to a second study, concerning yellow fever vaccine responses in identical twins.

The material sequenced was CD4+ T cells sorted from blood. The receptors here all came from a woman aged 18-35 years in good health. CDR3s leave out the opening cysteine and the closing phenylalanine or tryptophan.

CDR3aa,v_gene,j_gene
ASSLIQQGQAEKLF,TRBV7-2,TRBJ1-4
ASSLEGILLSYNEQF,TRBV5-1,TRBJ2-1
ATSERGRNADTQY,TRBV24-1,TRBJ2-3
ASGFYGGTDTQY,TRBV12-5,TRBJ2-3
ASRPPGGAFDEQF,TRBV7-2,TRBJ2-1
AISETRGAVGETQY,TRBV10-3,TRBJ2-5
ASSLGVGPGQNEQF,TRBV7-6,TRBJ2-1
ASSQGGEHWDEQF,TRBV3-1,TRBJ2-1
ASRPGGGRAYNEQF,TRBV7-2,TRBJ2-1
ASSLRVPGANVLT,TRBV5-6,TRBJ2-6
ATSDLTDSRSQETQY,TRBV24-1,TRBJ2-5
SVVGGGYEQY,TRBV29-1,TRBJ2-7
SASPYGSSYNEQF,TRBV20-1,TRBJ2-1
ASSLQGNLPDTQY,TRBV5-4,TRBJ2-3
ASKGVYEQY,TRBV6-2/TRBV6-3,TRBJ2-7
ASSFSGSLTNEKLF,TRBV12-3/TRBV12-4,TRBJ1-4
ASKEVTDLPSYNEQF,TRBV5-1,TRBJ2-1
ASSLVRGSHTDTQY,TRBV5-5,TRBJ2-3
ASRQGWASGIQY,TRBV12-3/TRBV12-4,TRBJ2-4
ASSLGLTDTQY,TRBV5-1,TRBJ2-3
ASRLALQETQY,TRBV27,TRBJ2-5
ASSPLSGEQF,TRBV18,TRBJ2-1
ASSLAPGAAGVREQF,TRBV7-9,TRBJ2-1
ASSTSGAQTQY,TRBV7-2,TRBJ2-5
SVDQRVGGRF,TRBV29-1,TRBJ2-1
ASSLDGPADTQY,TRBV11-2,TRBJ2-3
ATSRTDVNQPQH,TRBV15,TRBJ1-5
SVRTGGAGYGYT,TRBV29-1,TRBJ1-2
ASGLVGQGTGELF,TRBV12-5,TRBJ2-2
ASRVDRGHRYEQY,TRBV2,TRBJ2-7
ASSQGGLEGRQETQY,TRBV3-1,TRBJ2-5
ASSVGGPKQY,TRBV2,TRBJ2-7
AIQGSAYEQY,TRBV28,TRBJ2-7
ASSQPLAGELF,TRBV14,TRBJ2-2
ASSMASPGANVLT,TRBV7-2,TRBJ2-6
ASSGSLGDEQY,TRBV10-3,TRBJ2-7
ASSRGYPYEQY,TRBV7-2,TRBJ2-7
ASSSRHQFYEQY,TRBV28,TRBJ2-7
ASSLFGGEQF,TRBV12-3/TRBV12-4,TRBJ2-1
ASSLASGPDTQY,TRBV7-2,TRBJ2-3
AISEMLAGGPGEQF,TRBV10-3,TRBJ2-1
ASTGTGLAVYNEQF,TRBV12-3/TRBV12-4,TRBJ2-1
ATSTLGGEGSYNEQF,TRBV15,TRBJ2-1
ASRNQGREGYNEQF,TRBV4-1,TRBJ2-1
ASSLTGSTSENEQF,TRBV5-1,TRBJ2-1
ASSYMQSYEKY,TRBV6-5,TRBJ2-7
ASSLARTSASIQY,TRBV28,TRBJ2-4
SASPLAVGETQY,TRBV20-1,TRBJ2-5